A single sample gave rise to the 6 T cell receptor beta chains below, sequenced in a study of regulatory T cells in long-lasting Graves disease. In building TCR beta libraries, iRepertoire HTBI primers were used together with Arm-PCR of CDR3 regions. TCRdb reprocessed the multiplex PCR reads via MiXCR and lists one record per CDR3 protein. The sample lists roughly 610,000 distinct CDR3 sequences, 15% to 20% occurring once. Time point: newly diagnosed GD, antithyroid drugs for less than 3 months. Construction of the TCR library relied on RNA isolated from PBMCs. These records were also assigned to another study, of T cells in Graves' hyperthyroidism and ophthalmopathy.

This specimen consisted of peripheral blood mononuclear cells (PBMCs), obtained at new diagnosis, from a patient treated with antithyroid drugs. The receptors derive from a man aged 18 to 29 with Graves disease.

The chain uses TRBV5-1 and TRBJ2-7; D uncertain. Germline V lookup: CDR1 SGHRS, CDR2 YFSETQ. The CDR3 sequence is 15 residues long. Trimming took off 0 bases at V and 7 bases at J, with 17 bases between the two ends. For the CDR3, the DNA is TGCGCCAGCAGCTTGGCCCCGGGTCCCGTTGGAGAGCAGTACTTC. It is translated as CASSLAPGPVGEQYF.

J is TRBJ2-1 and V is TRBV18, with TRBD2 matching over 7 bases. J gave up 6 bases and V 0 bases, and 5 bases lay outside the gene matches. Germline lookup yields CDR1 KGHSH and CDR2 LQKENI. The length of the CDR3 is 15 residues. The CDR3 is CASSPPSGKLNEQFF. DNA of the CDR3: TGTGCCAGCTCACCACCAAGCGGGAAACTCAATGAGCAGTTCTTC.

Note on this clonotype: Just one base apart from a much larger clone, this may be a read error. The rearrangement links TRBV12-3 or TRBV12-4 to TRBJ2-1; no clear D gene. The CDR3 is 13 amino acids. V was clipped by 8 bases and J by 7 bases, with 15 bases between them. The CDR3 bases are TGTGCCAGCGGGCCAGATGCTTTTAATGAGCAGTTCTTC. This codes for CASGPDAFNEQFF.

This clonotype was recorded at least ten times. This chain joins TRBV6-2 or TRBV6-3 and TRBJ2-7, with D hard to call. This CDR3 comprises 13 residues. Between the trimmed V and J ends, which lost 5 bases and 2 bases, there was a span of 10 bases. Germline loops: CDR1 MNHEY, CDR2 SVGEGT. The CDR3 DNA sequence: TGTGCCAGCAGTCCGCAACGAACCTACGAGCAGTACTTC. It encodes CASSPQRTYEQYF.

This clonotype occurred a few times. Its ends do not fully match the called genes, so a read error is possible. This chain links TRBV11-2 with TRBJ2-5; 7 bases align to TRBD2. This CDR3 contains 13 residues. Germline loops: CDR1 SGHAT, CDR2 FQNNGV. The CDR3 DNA reads as TGTGCCAGCAGCTTAGATGGGTGGCGGGAGAGGTCCTTC. This gives the protein CASSLDGWRERSF.

In its sample, this clonotype was seen many times. This sequence joins TRBV27 and TRBJ2-1; 7 nucleotides agree with TRBD2. The ends lost 3 bases at V and 2 bases at J; junction bases unmatched: 13. The CDR3 runs to 18 residues. Germline values: CDR1 MNHEY, CDR2 SMNVEV (reference sequence). The CDR3 bases are TGTGCCAGCAGTTTGAATAAGGTGGCGGGAGTACCCTACAATGAGCAGTTCTTC. Its translation is CASSLNKVAGVPYNEQFF.